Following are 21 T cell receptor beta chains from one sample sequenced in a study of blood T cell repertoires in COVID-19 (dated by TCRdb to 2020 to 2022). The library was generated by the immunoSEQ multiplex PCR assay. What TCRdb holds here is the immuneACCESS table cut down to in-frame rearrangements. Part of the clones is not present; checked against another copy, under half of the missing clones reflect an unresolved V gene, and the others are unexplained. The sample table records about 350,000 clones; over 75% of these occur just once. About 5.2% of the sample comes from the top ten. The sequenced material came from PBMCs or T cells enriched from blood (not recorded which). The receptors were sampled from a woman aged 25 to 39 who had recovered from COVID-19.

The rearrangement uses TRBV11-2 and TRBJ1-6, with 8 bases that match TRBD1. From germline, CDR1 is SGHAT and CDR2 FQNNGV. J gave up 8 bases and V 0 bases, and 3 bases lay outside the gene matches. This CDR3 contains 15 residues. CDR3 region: CASSLDPGGYSPLHF. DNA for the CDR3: TGTGCCAGCAGCTTAGATCCAGGGGGCTATTCACCCCTCCACTTT.

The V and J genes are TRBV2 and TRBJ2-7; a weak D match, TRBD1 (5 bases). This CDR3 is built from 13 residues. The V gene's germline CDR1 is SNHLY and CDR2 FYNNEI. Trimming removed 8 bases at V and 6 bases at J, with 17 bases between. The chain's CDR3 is CASGVTAPGEQYF. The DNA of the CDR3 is TGTGCCAGCGGAGTGACAGCTCCCGGCGAGCAGTACTTC.

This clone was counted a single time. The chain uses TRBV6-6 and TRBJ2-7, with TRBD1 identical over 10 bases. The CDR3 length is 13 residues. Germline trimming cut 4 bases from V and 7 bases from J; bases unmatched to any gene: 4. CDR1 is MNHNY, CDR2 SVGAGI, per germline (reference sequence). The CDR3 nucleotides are TGTGCCAGCAGTTCGGACAGGGGGAATGAGCAGTACTTC. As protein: CASSSDRGNEQYF.

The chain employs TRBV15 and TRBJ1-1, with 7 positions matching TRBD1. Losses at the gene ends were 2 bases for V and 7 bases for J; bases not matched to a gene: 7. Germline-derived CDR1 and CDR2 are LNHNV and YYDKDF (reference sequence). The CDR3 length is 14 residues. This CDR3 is CATSRTSGTDEAFF. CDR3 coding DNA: TGTGCCACCAGCAGAACTTCCGGGACAGATGAAGCTTTCTTT.

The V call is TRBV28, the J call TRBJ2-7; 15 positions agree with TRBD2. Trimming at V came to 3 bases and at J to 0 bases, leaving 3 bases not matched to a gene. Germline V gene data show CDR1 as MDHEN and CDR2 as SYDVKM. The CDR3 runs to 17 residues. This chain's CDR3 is CASSFGTSGGFSYEQYF. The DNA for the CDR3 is TGTGCCAGCAGTTTCGGGACTAGCGGGGGGTTCTCCTACGAGCAGTACTTC.

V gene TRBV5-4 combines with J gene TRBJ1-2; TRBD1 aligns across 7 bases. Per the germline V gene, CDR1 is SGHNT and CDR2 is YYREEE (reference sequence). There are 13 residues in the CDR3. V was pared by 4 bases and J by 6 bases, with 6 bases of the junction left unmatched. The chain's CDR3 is CASSPGTENGYTF. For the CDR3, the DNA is TGTGCCAGCAGCCCCGGGACAGAAAATGGCTACACCTTC.

CDR3 bases: TGTGCCAGCAGCCTCAGTTTCTCCGGGACAGCATCTCGGCAGTACTTC. Its translation is CASSLSFSGTASRQYF. The chain combines TRBV3-1 (or the pseudogene TRBV3-2) with TRBJ2-7; 7 bases are a match to TRBD1. Looked up from germline, CDR1 is LGHDT and CDR2 is YNNKEL (reference sequence). The ends lost 4 bases at V and 9 bases at J; junction bases unmatched: 18. The CDR3 runs to 16 residues.

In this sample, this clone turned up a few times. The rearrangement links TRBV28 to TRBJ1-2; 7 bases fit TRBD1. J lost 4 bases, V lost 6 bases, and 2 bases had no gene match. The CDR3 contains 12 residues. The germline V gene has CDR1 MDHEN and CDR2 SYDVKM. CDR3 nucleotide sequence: TGTGCCAGCAGAGCAGGGGGCTATGGCTACACCTTC. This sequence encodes CASRAGGYGYTF.

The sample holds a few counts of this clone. The CDR3 DNA is TGCAGCGCTCGGACAGCCCGAGATACGCAGTATTTT. Amino acids: CSARTARDTQYF. The chain employs TRBV29-1 and TRBJ2-3; a possible D gene is TRBD1 (6 bases). Germline V gene data show CDR1 as SQVTM and CDR2 as ANQGSEA. V was clipped by 7 bases and J by 5 bases, with 13 bases between them. The CDR3 totals 12 residues.

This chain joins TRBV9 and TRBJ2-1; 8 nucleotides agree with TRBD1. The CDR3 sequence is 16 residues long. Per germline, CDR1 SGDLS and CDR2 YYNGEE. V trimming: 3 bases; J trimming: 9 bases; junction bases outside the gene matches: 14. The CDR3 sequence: CASSGPSRTGSPEQFF. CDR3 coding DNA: TGTGCCAGCAGCGGACCTTCCCGGACAGGGTCTCCTGAGCAGTTCTTC.

The CDR3 loop is CASNPDGEETQYF. The CDR3 bases are TGTGCCAGCAACCCAGACGGAGAAGAGACCCAGTACTTC. The chain uses TRBV12-3 or TRBV12-4 and TRBJ2-5; D remains ambiguous. Trimming removed 7 bases at V and 3 bases at J, with 12 bases between. This CDR3 has 13 residues.

The CDR3 loop is CSVDVWPGGTDTQYF. The CDR3 DNA follows: TGCAGCGTTGATGTTTGGCCGGGAGGGACAGATACGCAGTATTTT. The rearrangement uses TRBV29-1 and TRBJ2-3, with 8 bases fitting TRBD2. Trimming cost V 3 bases and J 3 bases; bases outside gene matches: 8. The length of the CDR3 is 15 residues. CDR1 is SQVTM, CDR2 ANQGSEA, per germline.

The CDR3 here is CASSPAGGAATQYF. The CDR3 DNA sequence: TGTGCCAGCAGTCCAGCGGGGGGGGCAGCTACGCAGTATTTT. V gene TRBV2 combines with J gene TRBJ2-3; 10 nucleotides agree with TRBD2. In germline, CDR1 is SNHLY, CDR2 FYNNEI. The V gene end was trimmed by 5 bases and the J gene end by 8 bases; junction bases not matched to a gene: 7. This CDR3 has 14 amino acids.

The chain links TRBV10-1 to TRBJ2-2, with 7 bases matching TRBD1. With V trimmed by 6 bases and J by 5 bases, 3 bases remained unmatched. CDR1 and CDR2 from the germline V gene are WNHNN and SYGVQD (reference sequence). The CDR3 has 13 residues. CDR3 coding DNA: TGCGCCAGCAGGACAGGGCAGACCGGGGAGCTGTTTTTT. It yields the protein CASRTGQTGELFF.

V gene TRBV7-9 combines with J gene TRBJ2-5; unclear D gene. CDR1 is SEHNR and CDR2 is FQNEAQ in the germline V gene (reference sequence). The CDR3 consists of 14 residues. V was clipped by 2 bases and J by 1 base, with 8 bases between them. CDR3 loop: CASSLNTVQETQYF. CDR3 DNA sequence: TGTGCCAGCAGCTTAAATACAGTCCAAGAGACCCAGTACTTC.

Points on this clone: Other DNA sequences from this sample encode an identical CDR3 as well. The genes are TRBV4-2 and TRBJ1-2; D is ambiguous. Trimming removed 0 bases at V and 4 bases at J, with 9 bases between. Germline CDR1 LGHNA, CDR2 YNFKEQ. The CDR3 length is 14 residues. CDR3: CASSQDVRGYGYTF. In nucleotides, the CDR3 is TGTGCCAGCAGCCAAGATGTCAGAGGCTATGGCTACACCTTC.

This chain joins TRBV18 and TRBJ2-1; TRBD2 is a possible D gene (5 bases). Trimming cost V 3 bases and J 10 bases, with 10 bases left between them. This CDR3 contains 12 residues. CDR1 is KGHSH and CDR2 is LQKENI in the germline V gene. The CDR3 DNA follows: TGTGCCAGCTCACCGGGCGAGGGAGAGCAGTTCTTC. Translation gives CASSPGEGEQFF.

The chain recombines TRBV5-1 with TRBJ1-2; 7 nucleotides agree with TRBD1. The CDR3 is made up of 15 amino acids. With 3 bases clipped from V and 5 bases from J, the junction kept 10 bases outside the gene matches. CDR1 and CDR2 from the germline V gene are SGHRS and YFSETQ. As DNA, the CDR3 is TGCGCCAGCAGCTCCAAACCCGGGACAGAGTATGGCTACACCTTC. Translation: CASSSKPGTEYGYTF.

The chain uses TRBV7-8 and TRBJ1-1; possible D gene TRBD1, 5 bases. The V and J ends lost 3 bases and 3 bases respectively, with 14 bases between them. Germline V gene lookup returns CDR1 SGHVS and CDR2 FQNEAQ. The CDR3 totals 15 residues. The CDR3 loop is CASSFGARAYTEAFF. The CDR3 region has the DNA TGTGCCAGCAGCTTTGGGGCCAGGGCTTACACTGAAGCTTTCTTT.

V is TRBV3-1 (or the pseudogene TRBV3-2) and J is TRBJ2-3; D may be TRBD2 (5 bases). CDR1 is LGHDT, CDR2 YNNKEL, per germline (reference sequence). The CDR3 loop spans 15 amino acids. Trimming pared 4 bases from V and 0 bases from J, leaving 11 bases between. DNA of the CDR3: TGTGCCAGCAGCCCTTGGAGGTCTAGCACAGATACGCAGTATTTT. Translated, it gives CASSPWRSSTDTQYF.

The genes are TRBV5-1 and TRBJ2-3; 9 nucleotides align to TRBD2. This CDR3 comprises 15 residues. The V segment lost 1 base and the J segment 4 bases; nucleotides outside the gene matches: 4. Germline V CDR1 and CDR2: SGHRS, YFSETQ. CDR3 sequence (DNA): TGCGCCAGCAGCTTGTCAGCGGGGGGCCCAGATACGCAGTATTTT. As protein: CASSLSAGGPDTQYF.